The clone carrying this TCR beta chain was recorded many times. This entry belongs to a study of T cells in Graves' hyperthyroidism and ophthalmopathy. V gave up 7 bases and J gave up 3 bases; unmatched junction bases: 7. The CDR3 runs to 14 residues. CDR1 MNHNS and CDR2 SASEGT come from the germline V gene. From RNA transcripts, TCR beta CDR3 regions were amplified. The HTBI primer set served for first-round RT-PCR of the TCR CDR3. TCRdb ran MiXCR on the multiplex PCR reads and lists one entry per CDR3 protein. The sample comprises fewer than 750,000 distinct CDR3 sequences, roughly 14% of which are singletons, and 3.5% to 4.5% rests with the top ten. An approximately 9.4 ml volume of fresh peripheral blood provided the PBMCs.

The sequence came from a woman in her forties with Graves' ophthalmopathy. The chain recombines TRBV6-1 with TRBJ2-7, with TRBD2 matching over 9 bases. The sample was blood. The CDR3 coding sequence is TGTGCCAGCACAGAGCTAGCGGGAAACTACGAGCAGTACTTC. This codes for CASTELAGNYEQYF.